This section outlines one TCR beta chain sequence together with its context. This specimen comes from a study of blood T cell repertoires in COVID-19. About the research overall: Spain, Italy and the United States supplied samples that represented acute and convalescent COVID-19. Sources were T cells, B-cell-depleted T cells, or PBMCs; the material itself was cDNA or gDNA.

V was pared by 4 bases and J by 8 bases, with 19 bases between. This CDR3 is 15 amino acids long. Germline loops: CDR1 SGHNT, CDR2 YYREEE (reference sequence). As processed by the authors: Nucleated cell counts were estimated from reference gene primer amplification. TCRdb's copy holds only in-frame clones and misses some; the assay was immunoSEQ multiplex PCR. V and J calls and clone size are as listed in that table; D and trimming were resolved from the DNA. The sample yields 130,000 or so clones, 88% seen once. Sample: peripheral blood. The V and J genes are TRBV5-4 and TRBJ2-1; D perhaps matches TRBD1 (8 bases). The source is a human donor in a cohort sampled during active COVID-19. The CDR3 DNA sequence: TGTGCCAGCAGCGACGACAGGGGAGGGTACTATGAGCAGTTCTTC. This encodes CASSDDRGGYYEQFF.